This is a list of T cell receptor beta chains from one sample in a study of early T cells in non-severe SARS-CoV-2 infection. TCRdb analysed the 5' RACE reads with MiXCR anew, one entry per CDR3 protein. This sample has about 99,000 distinct CDR3 sequences, with roughly 15% found just once. The source material was whole blood. These receptors all stem from an adult who was a healthcare worker with PCR-confirmed SARS-CoV-2 infection or an uninfected control (not recorded which). CDR3s leave out the opening cysteine and the closing phenylalanine or tryptophan. Expanded clones get a size class; other rows say once, few or many, or leave the size out.

TRBV6-4	few	ASSWDSSSSYNEQF
TRBV28	NA	ASSLDRGDEKLF
TRBV27	few	ASTEDGRTDTQY
TRBV7-2	few	ASSLVSGRRVDTQY
TRBV11-2	few	ASSSQDRYNEQF
TRBV27	NA	ASSLGQGRGEQY
TRBV11-2	NA	ASSSWTVIMNTEAF
TRBV20-1	many	SATEGEKLF
TRBV7-6	few	ASSLAPGTGVIGYT
TRBV7-9	few	ASSQQAGGNTTYNEQF
TRBV7-9	few	ASSLTSSVYEQY
TRBV7-2	few	ASTRGAYAGKNIQY
TRBV28	NA	AIKPGTGAYEQY
TRBV29-1	NA	SAWDGSYEQY
TRBV6-1	NA	ASSAETGELF
TRBV15	few	ATSRDQYIQY
TRBV27	NA	ASTPLQTSSYNEQF
TRBV7-6	few	ASSQTIAGGPPYEQY
TRBV27	NA	ASSLAGAYYEQY
TRBV18	few	ASSPQLAGGLAGSQETQY
TRBV23-1	NA	ASSHKLDSLSSTDTQY
TRBV4-3	few	ASSQAHGQSYEQY
TRBV28	NA	ASSFSVNEQF
TRBV7-2	few	ASSPMTVQAF
TRBV15	few	ATSRDRSGSNQPQH
TRBV11-2	NA	ASSLLPGTSNEQF
TRBV20-1	NA	SAFQARASETQY
TRBV11-2	few	ASSSTMAGVTGVYNEQF
TRBV2	few	ASSEKKASNLAKNIQY
TRBV7-2	NA	ASSLSPRTDTQY
TRBV18	few	ASSSTGDNEQF
TRBV20-1	NA	SARGAAAF
TRBV4-3	few	ASSQTITDTQY
TRBV6-1	many	ASSEARRGAPDTQY
TRBV29-1	NA	SGRTGTEAF
TRBV3-1	few	ASTPGTYNEQF
TRBV5-4	few	ASSLDRGPFYGYT
TRBV9	few	ASSVGSGRPDTQY
TRBV6-2/TRBV6-3	many	ASSRLMGNFYNEQF
TRBV12-3/TRBV12-4	many	ASSLVGGMANTEAF
TRBV27	few	ASRPRGGSRAGELF
TRBV12-5	few	ASGLGDSGNTEAF
TRBV18	few	ASSPGITGLNEKLF
TRBV15	many	ATSRPVAGGRRF
TRBV28	NA	ASSLIRSGADTQY
TRBV25-1	NA	ASSESVNTGELF
TRBV29-1	NA	SVEGGTYEQY
TRBV7-8	few	ASSSDRDNQPQH
TRBV3-1	many	ASSPSPNGGPLNEQF
TRBV6-6	NA	ASSPTDSGANVLT
TRBV20-1	few	SVGQGDTEAF
TRBV3-1	few	ASSPIGGQGEAF